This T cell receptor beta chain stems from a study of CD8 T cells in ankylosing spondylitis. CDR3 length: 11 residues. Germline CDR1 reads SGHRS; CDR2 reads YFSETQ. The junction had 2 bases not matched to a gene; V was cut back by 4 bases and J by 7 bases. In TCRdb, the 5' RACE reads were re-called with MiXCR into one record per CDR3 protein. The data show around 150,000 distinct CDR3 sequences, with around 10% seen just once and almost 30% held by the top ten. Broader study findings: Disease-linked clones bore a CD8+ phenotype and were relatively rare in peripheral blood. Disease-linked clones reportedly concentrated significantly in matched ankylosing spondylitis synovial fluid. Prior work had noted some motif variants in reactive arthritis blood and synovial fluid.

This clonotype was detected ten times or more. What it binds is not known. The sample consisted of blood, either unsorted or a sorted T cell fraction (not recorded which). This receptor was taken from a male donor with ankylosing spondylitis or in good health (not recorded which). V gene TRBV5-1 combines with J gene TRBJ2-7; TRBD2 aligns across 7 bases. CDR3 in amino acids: CASSLGGEQYF. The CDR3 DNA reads TGCGCCAGCAGCCTCGGGGGGGAGCAGTACTTC.